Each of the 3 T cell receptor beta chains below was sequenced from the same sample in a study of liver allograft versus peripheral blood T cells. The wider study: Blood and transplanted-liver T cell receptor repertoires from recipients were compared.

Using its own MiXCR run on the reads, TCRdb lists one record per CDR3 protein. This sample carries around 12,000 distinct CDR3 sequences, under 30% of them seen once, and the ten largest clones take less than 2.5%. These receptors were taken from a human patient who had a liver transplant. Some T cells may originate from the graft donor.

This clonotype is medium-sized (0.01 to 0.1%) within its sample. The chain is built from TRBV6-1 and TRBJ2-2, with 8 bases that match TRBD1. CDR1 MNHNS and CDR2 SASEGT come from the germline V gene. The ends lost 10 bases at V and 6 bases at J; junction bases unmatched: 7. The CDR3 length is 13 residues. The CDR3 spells CATQDRVAGELFF. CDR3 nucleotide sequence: TGTGCCACCCAGGACAGGGTCGCCGGGGAGCTGTTTTTT.

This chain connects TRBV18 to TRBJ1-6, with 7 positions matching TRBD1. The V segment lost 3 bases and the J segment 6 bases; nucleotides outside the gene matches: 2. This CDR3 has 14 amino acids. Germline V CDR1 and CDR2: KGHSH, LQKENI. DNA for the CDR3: TGTGCCAGCTCACCGGGACAGTTTAATTCACCCCTCCACTTT. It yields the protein CASSPGQFNSPLHF. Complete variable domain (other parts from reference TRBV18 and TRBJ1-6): NAGVMQNPRHLVRRRGQEARLRCSPMKGHSHVYWYRQLPEEGLKFMVYLQKENIIDESGMPKERFSAEFPKEGPSILRIQQVVRGDSAAYFCASSPGQFNSPLHFGNGTRLTVT.

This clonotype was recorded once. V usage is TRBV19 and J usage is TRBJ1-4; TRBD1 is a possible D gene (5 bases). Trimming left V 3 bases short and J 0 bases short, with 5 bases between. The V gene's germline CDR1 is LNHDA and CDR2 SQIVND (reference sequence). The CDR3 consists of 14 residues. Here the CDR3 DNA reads TGTGCCAGTAGTATGACAGCAACTAATGAAAAACTGTTTTTT. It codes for CASSMTATNEKLFF. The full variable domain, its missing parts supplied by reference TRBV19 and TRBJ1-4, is DGGITQSPKYLFRKEGQNVTLSCEQNLNHDAMYWYRQDPGQGLRLIYYSQIVNDFQKGDIAEGYSVSREKKESFPLTVTSAQKNPTAFYLCASSMTATNEKLFFGSGTQLSVL.